Listed below are T cell receptor beta chains from one sample, sequenced in a study of early stage breast cancer tumors. Here immunoSEQ multiplex PCR was the method, and the copy in TCRdb shows in-frame clones only, minus some. This sample has around 50,000 clones, with approximately 80% found just once. Sample: blood. The source of these receptors is a person aged 45 to 59 with breast cancer. The CDR3 runs from the conserved cysteine through the conserved F or W. D genes are given only for firm matches. Only part of the rows carry a size: once, few, many, or a class if the clone is expanded.

>TRBV7-6|TRBJ2-1|TRBD2|.
TGTGCCAGCAGCTTCGGGACTAGCTTTCGGAGCTCCTACAATGAGCAGTTCTTC
CASSFGTSFRSSYNEQFF
>TRBV7-9|TRBJ2-7|TRBD2|.
TGTGCCAGCAGCTCTCAAAAACTACTAGCGGGAGAGGGGGAGCAGTACTTC
CASSSQKLLAGEGEQYF
>TRBV9|TRBJ2-1|TRBD2|.
TGTGCCAGCAGCGGAGGTAGCGGGGGAGCGTACAATGAGCAGTTCTTC
CASSGGSGGAYNEQFF
>TRBV4-3|TRBJ2-3|.|once
TGCGCCAGCAGCCAAGACCATAGCACAGATACGCAGTATTTT
CASSQDHSTDTQYF
>TRBV5-6|TRBJ1-4|TRBD1|once
TGTGCCAGCAGCTCCGAGAGGGGGCGGTCTAATGAAAAACTGTTTTTT
CASSSERGRSNEKLFF
>TRBV5-4|TRBJ1-2|.|.
TGTGCCAGCAGCCTGCCGACCGCTACAAACTATGGCTACACCTTC
CASSLPTATNYGYTF
>TRBV5-8|TRBJ1-4|TRBD1|.
TGTGCCAGCATCATCTCCACCGGGACAGGGGCTTCAGGGGGAGAAAAACTGTTTTTT
CASIISTGTGASGGEKLFF
>TRBV5-5|TRBJ2-5|.|.
TGTGCCAGCAGCTTGGGATCGGGGGAGACCCAGTACTTC
CASSLGSGETQYF
>TRBV7-9|TRBJ2-3|.|once
TGTGCCAGCAGCTCCAGATTTTTAACTAGCACAGATACGCAGTATTTT
CASSSRFLTSTDTQYF
>TRBV27|TRBJ2-3|TRBD2|.
TGTGCCAGCAGTTTATTATTAGCGGGAGGAAATACGCAGTATTTT
CASSLLLAGGNTQYF
>TRBV11-1|TRBJ1-1|TRBD1|.
TGTGCCAGCAGCTACTACAGGGGGGGGAACACTGAAGCTTTCTTT
CASSYYRGGNTEAFF
>TRBV29-1|TRBJ1-1|.|.
TGCAGCGTTGTTCGTTCTTCGGCGAACACTGAAGCTTTCTTT
CSVVRSSANTEAFF
>TRBV7-2|TRBJ2-7|.|.
TGTGCCAGCACCCGCGGGGTGCGCTACGAGCAGTACTTC
CASTRGVRYEQYF
>TRBV29-1|TRBJ1-2|.|.
TGCAGCGTTGAGAGGGAGATAGAGTATGGCTACACCTTC
CSVEREIEYGYTF
>TRBV16|TRBJ1-6|.|.
TGTGCCAGCAGCCAATCAAGGACTGATAATTCACCCCTCCACTTT
CASSQSRTDNSPLHF
>TRBV10-3|TRBJ1-2|.|.
TGTGCCATCAGTGAGGCGGGGATAGGCTATGGCTACACCTTC
CAISEAGIGYGYTF
>TRBV7-2|TRBJ2-7|TRBD1|.
TGTGCCAGCAGCTCCCCGTCCGGGACAGGGCATAGATACGAGCAGTACTTC
CASSSPSGTGHRYEQYF
>TRBV19|TRBJ1-1|.|.
TGTGCCAGTAGTATAAGTAACAGCCTGGGGACTGAAGCTTTCTTT
CASSISNSLGTEAFF
>TRBV4-1|TRBJ1-1|TRBD1|few
TGCGCCAGCAGCCAAGGAGGGGTGACAGGGGGATCTGGAGCTTTCTTT
CASSQGGVTGGSGAFF
>TRBV7-2|TRBJ1-4|.|.
TGTGCCAGCAGCTTAGAAAGTCCCGCTGGACTGTTTTTT
CASSLESPAGLFF
>TRBV6-5|TRBJ2-3|.|.
TGTGCCAGCAGTTACGCCCGGGGTTCGGCAGATACGCAGTATTTT
CASSYARGSADTQYF
>TRBV5-1|TRBJ2-2|TRBD1|.
TGCGCCAGCAGCTTTCAGGGGGCGAACACCGGGGAGCTGTTTTTT
CASSFQGANTGELFF